Listed here are 14 T cell receptor beta chains from one sample, sequenced in a study of T cell clones after liver transplantation. Libraries were prepared by immunoSEQ multiplex PCR; TCRdb keeps only in-frame clonotypes and omits some of them. The table has roughly 73,000 clones, 75% to 85% seen once. The source was CD4+ T cells from blood, collected before liver transplant. All receptors derive from a human donor who received a liver transplant.

The gene calls are TRBV5-1 and TRBJ1-2; no reliable D call. The CDR3 loop spans 13 amino acids. V was trimmed by 2 bases and J by 3 bases, leaving 8 bases between them. Per germline, CDR1 SGHRS and CDR2 YFSETQ. The CDR3 protein is CASSFGVDYGYTF. Written as DNA, the CDR3 is TGCGCCAGCAGCTTTGGGGTGGACTATGGCTACACCTTC. The full variable domain, in which reference TRBV5-1 and TRBJ1-2 provide the parts outside the CDR3, is KAGVTQTPRYLIKTRGQQVTLSCSPISGHRSVSWYQQTPGQGLQFLFEYFSETQRNKGNFPGRFSGRQFSNSRSEMNVSTLELGDSALYLCASSFGVDYGYTFGSGTRLTVV.

V is TRBV11-2 and J is TRBJ1-1; TRBD1 agrees at 8 bases. With V trimmed by 3 bases and J by 5 bases, 8 bases remained unmatched. The CDR3 totals 15 residues. Germline lookup yields CDR1 SGHAT and CDR2 FQNNGV. Here the CDR3 DNA reads TGTGCCAGCAGCTTGCCCAGGGGGCGCGGGACTGAAGCTTTCTTT. Encoded protein: CASSLPRGRGTEAFF.

The DNA of the CDR3 is TGTGCCATCGACTTGCCAGCCTCTAGCACAGATACGCAGTATTTT. Its protein is CAIDLPASSTDTQYF. The gene calls are TRBV21-1 and TRBJ2-3; whether TRBD2, the table's D call, matches the DNA was not checked. TRBV21-1 is a listed pseudogene. The CDR3 has 15 residues.

CDR3 sequence: CASSEPTGFYTF. CDR3 nucleotide sequence: TGTGCCAGCAGTGAACCGACAGGGTTCTACACCTTC. The chain has TRBV25-1 and TRBJ1-2; 7 nucleotides align to TRBD1. V lost 2 bases, J lost 10 bases, and 4 bases stayed unmatched. Germline CDR1 MGHDK, CDR2 SYGVNS. This CDR3 comprises 12 residues.

This rearrangement joins TRBV7-2 to TRBJ2-2; D is tentatively TRBD1 or TRBD2 (6 bases each). In germline, CDR1 is SGHTA, CDR2 FQGNSA. The ends were cut back, 8 bases at V and 7 bases at J, with 23 bases in the middle. The CDR3 extends over 16 amino acids. CDR3 nucleotides: TGTGCCAGCTCATCCGGGGGCCGGGGGCAAAACGGGGAGCTGTTTTTT. It codes for CASSSGGRGQNGELFF. Together with reference TRBV7-2 and TRBJ2-2, the CDR3 gives the full variable domain: GAGVSQSPSNKVTEKGKDVELRCDPISGHTALYWYRQSLGQGLEFLIYFQGNSAPDKSGLPSDRFSAERTGGSVSTLTIQRTQQEDSAVYLCASSSGGRGQNGELFFGEGSRLTVL.

The chain has TRBV28 and TRBJ1-2; possible D gene TRBD1, 5 bases. Germline values: CDR1 MDHEN, CDR2 SYDVKM. Trimming left V 4 bases short and J 1 base short, with 10 bases between. The CDR3 contains 14 residues. The CDR3 bases are TGTGCCAGCAGTTCCGGGGCCCATAACTATGGCTACACCTTC. Protein product: CASSSGAHNYGYTF.

The V gene is TRBV5-1, the J gene TRBJ2-3; D ambiguous. Looked up from germline, CDR1 is SGHRS and CDR2 is YFSETQ. Trimming took 3 bases from V and 4 from J, leaving 18 bases between them. The CDR3 length is 16 residues. DNA of the CDR3: TGCGCCAGCAGCTCCTATCTTAGTGGGTCGTCAGATACGCAGTATTTT. Protein sequence: CASSSYLSGSSDTQYF.

A word on this clone: The junction shows a germline mismatch at one end, possibly a read error. J is TRBJ2-2 and V is TRBV10-3, with D possibly TRBD2 on 5 matching bases. CDR1 is ENHRY and CDR2 is SYGVKD in the germline V gene. The length of the CDR3 is 17 residues. CDR3 protein: CATSKSSGMSFTGELFF. The CDR3 DNA sequence: TGTGCCACCAGTAAATCCTCCGGGATGTCTTTTACCGGGGAGCTGTTTTTT.

The chain carries TRBV15 and TRBJ1-3; D is unresolved. Germline loops: CDR1 LNHNV, CDR2 YYDKDF (reference sequence). This CDR3 comprises 15 residues. V lost 0 bases and J lost 0, with 6 bases in between. DNA for the CDR3: TGTGCCACCAGCAGAGATTTAACCTCTGGAAACACCATATATTTT. Translated: CATSRDLTSGNTIYF.

The rearrangement links TRBV2 to TRBJ2-2; TRBD2 aligns across 7 bases. The trim removed 6 bases at V and 0 bases at J, leaving 4 bases unmatched. Germline CDR1 reads SNHLY; CDR2 reads FYNNEI. The CDR3 spans 15 residues. The DNA for the CDR3 is TGTGCCAGCAGGAGGACTAGTGCGAACACCGGGGAGCTGTTTTTT. It encodes CASRRTSANTGELFF. The entire variable domain, with the rest obtained from reference TRBV2 and TRBJ2-2, is as follows: EPEVTQTPSHQVTQMGQEVILRCVPISNHLYFYWYRQILGQKVEFLVSFYNNEISEKSEIFDDQFSVERPDGSNFTLKIRSTKLEDSAMYFCASRRTSANTGELFFGEGSRLTVL.

V usage is TRBV2 and J usage is TRBJ2-5, with TRBD2 matching 8 bases. The CDR3 contains 15 residues. The trim removed 5 bases at V and 2 bases at J, leaving 7 bases unmatched. Per the germline V gene, CDR1 is SNHLY and CDR2 is FYNNEI. The CDR3 here is CASSLGGTRQETQYF. In DNA form, the CDR3 reads TGTGCCAGCAGTTTAGGCGGGACTAGACAAGAGACCCAGTACTTC.

The rearrangement joins TRBV10-3 to TRBJ2-7, with TRBD2 matching over 7 bases. This CDR3 spans 16 amino acids. J was trimmed by 6 bases and V by 4 bases; bases with no gene match: 15. Germline CDR1 and CDR2: ENHRY and SYGVKD. This CDR3 is CAISGSLGREGPEQYF. In DNA, the CDR3 is TGTGCCATCAGTGGGTCACTTGGCAGGGAGGGTCCCGAGCAGTACTTC.

The chain has TRBV5-8 and TRBJ2-3, with TRBD2 matching over 15 bases. The germline V gene has CDR1 SGHTS and CDR2 YDEGEE. With 3 bases clipped from V and 2 bases from J, the junction kept 4 bases outside the gene matches. The CDR3 contains 17 residues. The CDR3 DNA sequence: TGTGCCAGCAGCTCGGGGACTAGCGGGAGGATCACAGATACGCAGTATTTT. Translation: CASSSGTSGRITDTQYF.

This clone was seen only once. This chain uses TRBV5-4 with TRBJ2-5; 9 bases fit TRBD2. V lost 4 bases, J lost 4 bases, and 14 bases stayed unmatched. The CDR3 loop spans 17 amino acids. CDR1 and CDR2 (germline): SGHNT, YYREEE (reference sequence). CDR3 in amino acids: CASSPASGKLRGETQYF. CDR3 nucleotide sequence: TGTGCCAGCAGCCCGGCTAGCGGGAAACTTCGGGGAGAGACCCAGTACTTC.